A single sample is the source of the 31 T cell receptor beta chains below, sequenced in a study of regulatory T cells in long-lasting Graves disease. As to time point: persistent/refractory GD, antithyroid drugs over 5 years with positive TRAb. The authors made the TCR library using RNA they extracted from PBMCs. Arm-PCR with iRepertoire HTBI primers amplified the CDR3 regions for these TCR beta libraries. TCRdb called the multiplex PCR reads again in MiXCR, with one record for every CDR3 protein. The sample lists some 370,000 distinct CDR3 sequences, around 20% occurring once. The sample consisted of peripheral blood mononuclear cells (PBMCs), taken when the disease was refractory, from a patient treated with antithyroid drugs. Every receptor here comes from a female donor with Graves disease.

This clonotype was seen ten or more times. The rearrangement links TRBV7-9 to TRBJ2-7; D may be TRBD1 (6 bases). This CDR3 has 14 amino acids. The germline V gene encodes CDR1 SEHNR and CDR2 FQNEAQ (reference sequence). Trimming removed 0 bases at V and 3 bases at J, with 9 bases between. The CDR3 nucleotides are TGTGCCAGCAGCTTAGCGACAGGAAACTACGAGCAGTACTTC. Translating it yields CASSLATGNYEQYF.

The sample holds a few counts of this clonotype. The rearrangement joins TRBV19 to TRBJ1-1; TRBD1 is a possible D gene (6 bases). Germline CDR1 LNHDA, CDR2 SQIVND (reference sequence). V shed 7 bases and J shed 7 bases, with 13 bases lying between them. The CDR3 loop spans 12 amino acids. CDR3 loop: CASTQGLGEAFF. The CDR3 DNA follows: TGTGCCAGTACACAGGGACTCGGTGAAGCTTTCTTT.

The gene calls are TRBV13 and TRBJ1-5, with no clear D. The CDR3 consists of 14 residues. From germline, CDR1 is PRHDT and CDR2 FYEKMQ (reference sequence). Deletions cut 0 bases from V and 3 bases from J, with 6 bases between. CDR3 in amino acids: CASSLGDINQPQHF. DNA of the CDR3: TGTGCCAGCAGCTTAGGTGACATCAATCAGCCCCAGCATTTT.

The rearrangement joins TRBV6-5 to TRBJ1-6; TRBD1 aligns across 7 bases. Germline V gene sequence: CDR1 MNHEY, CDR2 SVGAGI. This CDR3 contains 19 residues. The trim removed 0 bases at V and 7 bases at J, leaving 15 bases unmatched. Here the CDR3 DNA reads TGTGCCAGCAGTTACTCTCAGATCACGAGGGGGCGAGGAAATTCACCCCTCCACTTT. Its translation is CASSYSQITRGRGNSPLHF.

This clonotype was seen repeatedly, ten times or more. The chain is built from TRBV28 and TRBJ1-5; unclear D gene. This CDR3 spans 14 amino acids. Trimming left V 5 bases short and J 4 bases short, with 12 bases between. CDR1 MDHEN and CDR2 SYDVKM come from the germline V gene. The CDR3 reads CASSLIPPNQPQHF. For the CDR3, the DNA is TGTGCCAGCAGTCTGATCCCCCCGAATCAGCCCCAGCATTTT.

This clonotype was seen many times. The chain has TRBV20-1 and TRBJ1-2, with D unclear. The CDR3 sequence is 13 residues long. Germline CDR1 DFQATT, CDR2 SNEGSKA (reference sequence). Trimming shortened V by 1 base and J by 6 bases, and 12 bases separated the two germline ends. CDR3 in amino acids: CSARGTLGDGYTF. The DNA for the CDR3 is TGCAGTGCTAGAGGAACTCTCGGGGATGGCTACACCTTC.

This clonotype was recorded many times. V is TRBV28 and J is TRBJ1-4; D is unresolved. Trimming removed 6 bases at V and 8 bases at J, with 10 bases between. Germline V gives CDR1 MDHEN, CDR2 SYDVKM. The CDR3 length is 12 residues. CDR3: CASSDTREKLFF. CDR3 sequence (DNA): TGTGCCAGCAGCGATACTAGGGAAAAACTGTTTTTT.

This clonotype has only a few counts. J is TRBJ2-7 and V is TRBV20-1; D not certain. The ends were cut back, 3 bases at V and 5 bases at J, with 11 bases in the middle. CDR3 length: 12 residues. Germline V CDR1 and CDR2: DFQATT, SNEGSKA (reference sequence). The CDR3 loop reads CSASRVDHEQYF. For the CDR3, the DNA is TGCAGTGCTAGTAGAGTCGACCACGAGCAGTACTTC.

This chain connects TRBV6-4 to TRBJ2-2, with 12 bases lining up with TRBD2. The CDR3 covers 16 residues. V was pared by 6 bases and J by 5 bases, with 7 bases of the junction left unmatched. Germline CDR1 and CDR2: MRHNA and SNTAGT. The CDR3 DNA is TGTGCCAGCAGCCCCCTAGCGGGAGGGCCTACCGGGGAGCTGTTTTTT. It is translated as CASSPLAGGPTGELFF.

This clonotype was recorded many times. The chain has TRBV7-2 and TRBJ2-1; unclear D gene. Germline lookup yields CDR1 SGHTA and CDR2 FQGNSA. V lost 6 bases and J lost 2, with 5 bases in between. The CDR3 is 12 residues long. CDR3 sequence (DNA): TGTGCCAGCAGTCTCACCTACAATGAGCAGTTCTTC. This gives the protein CASSLTYNEQFF.

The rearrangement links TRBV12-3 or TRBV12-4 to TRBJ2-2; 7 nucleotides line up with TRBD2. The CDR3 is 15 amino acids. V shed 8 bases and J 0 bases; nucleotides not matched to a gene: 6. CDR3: CASGWGTTNTGELFF. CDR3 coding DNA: TGTGCCAGCGGATGGGGGACTACGAACACCGGGGAGCTGTTTTTT.

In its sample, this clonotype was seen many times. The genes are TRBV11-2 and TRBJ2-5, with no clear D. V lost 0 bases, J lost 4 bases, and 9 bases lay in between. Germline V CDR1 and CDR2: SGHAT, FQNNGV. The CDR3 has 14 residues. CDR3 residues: CASSLEFYGETQYF. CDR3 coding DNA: TGTGCCAGCAGCTTAGAGTTTTACGGAGAGACCCAGTACTTC. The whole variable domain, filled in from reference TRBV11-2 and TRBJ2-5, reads EAGVAQSPRYKIIEKRQSVAFWCNPISGHATLYWYQQILGQGPKLLIQFQNNGVVDDSQLPKDRFSAERLKGVDSTLKIQPAKLEDSAVYLCASSLEFYGETQYFGPGTRLLVL.

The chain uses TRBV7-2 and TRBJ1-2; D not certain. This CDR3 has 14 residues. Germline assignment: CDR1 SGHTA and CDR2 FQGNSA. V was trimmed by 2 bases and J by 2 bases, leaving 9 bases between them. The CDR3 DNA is TGTGCCAGCAGCTTACAGAGAGGGAACTATGGCTACACCTTC. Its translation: CASSLQRGNYGYTF.

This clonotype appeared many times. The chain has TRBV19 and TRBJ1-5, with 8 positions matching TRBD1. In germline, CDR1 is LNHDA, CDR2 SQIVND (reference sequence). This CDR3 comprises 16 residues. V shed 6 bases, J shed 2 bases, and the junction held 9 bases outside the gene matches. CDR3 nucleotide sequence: TGTGCCAGTAGCCCTGAGACGGGACAGGGCAATCAGCCCCAGCATTTT. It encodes CASSPETGQGNQPQHF.

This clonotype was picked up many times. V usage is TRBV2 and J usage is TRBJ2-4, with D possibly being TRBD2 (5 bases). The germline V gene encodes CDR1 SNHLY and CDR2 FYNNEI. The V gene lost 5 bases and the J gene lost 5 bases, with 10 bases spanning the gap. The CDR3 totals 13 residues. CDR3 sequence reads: CASSTRVENIQYF. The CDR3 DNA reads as TGTGCCAGCAGTACTAGGGTGGAAAACATTCAGTACTTC.

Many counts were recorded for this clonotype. This CDR3 is CASTRPPQRETQYF. The CDR3 DNA sequence: TGTGCCAGCACCAGACCCCCCCAGCGGGAGACCCAGTACTTC. The V gene is TRBV6-1, the J gene TRBJ2-5, with D maybe TRBD2 (5 bases). CDR1 is MNHNS and CDR2 is SASEGT in the germline V gene. The V and J ends lost 7 bases and 5 bases respectively, with 17 bases between them. This CDR3 has 14 amino acids.

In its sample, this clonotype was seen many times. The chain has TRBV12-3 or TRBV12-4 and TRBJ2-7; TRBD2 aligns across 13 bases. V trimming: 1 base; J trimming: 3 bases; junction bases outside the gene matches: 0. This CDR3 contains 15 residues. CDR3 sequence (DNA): TGTGCCAGCAGTTTAGGGACTAGCGGGGGCTACGAGCAGTACTTC. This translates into CASSLGTSGGYEQYF.

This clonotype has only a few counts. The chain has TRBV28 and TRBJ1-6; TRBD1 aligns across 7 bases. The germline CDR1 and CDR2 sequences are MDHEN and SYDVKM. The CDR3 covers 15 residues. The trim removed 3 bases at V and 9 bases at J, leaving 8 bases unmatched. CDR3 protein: CASSLEGAGGSPLHF. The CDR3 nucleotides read TGTGCCAGCAGTTTGGAGGGGGCCGGTGGTTCACCCCTCCACTTT.

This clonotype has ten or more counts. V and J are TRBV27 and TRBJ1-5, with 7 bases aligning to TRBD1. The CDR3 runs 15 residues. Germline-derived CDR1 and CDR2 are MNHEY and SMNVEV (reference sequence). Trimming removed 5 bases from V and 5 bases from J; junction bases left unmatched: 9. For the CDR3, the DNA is TGTGCCAGCAGTCCCGTAAGGGGGCTCGATCAGCCCCAGCATTTT. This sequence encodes CASSPVRGLDQPQHF.

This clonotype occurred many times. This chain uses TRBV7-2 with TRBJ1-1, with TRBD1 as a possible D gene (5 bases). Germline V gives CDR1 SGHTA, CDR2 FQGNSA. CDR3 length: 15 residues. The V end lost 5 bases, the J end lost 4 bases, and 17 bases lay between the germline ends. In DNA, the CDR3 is TGTGCCAGCAGCCCTACCGGGGGGGTGGCCACTGAAGCTTTCTTT. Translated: CASSPTGGVATEAFF.

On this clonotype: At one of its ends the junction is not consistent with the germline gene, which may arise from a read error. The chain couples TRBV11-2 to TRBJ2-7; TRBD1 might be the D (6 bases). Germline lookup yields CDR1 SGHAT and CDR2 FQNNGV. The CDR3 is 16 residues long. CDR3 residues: CASSQDGTWGYYEQYF. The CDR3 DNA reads TGCGCCAGCAGCCAAGATGGGACATGGGGGTACTACGAGCAGTACTTC.

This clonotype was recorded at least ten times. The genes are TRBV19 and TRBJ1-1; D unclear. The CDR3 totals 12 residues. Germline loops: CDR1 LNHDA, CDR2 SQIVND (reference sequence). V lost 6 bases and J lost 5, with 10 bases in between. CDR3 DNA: TGTGCCAGTAGACACGGCGGGACTGAAGCTTTCTTT. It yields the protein CASRHGGTEAFF.

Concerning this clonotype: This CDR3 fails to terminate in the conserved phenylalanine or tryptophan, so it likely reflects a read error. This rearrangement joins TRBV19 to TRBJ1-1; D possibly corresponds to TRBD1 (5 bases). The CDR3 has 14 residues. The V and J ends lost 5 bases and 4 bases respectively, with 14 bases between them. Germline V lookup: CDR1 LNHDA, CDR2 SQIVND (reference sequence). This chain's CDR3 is CASSPGASLTEAFS. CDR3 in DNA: TGTGCCAGTAGTCCCGGGGCCAGCCTCACTGAAGCTTTCTCT.

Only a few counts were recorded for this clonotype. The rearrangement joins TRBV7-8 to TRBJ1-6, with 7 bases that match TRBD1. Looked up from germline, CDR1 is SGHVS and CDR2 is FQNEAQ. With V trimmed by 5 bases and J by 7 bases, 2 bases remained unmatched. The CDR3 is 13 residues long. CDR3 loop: CASSPGQNSPLHF. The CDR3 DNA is TGTGCCAGCAGCCCGGGACAGAATTCACCCCTCCACTTT.

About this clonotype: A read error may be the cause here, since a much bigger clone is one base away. DNA of the CDR3: TGTGCCGGCAGTTTCGGGACAGCCGTCACGGGCTACACCTTC. Protein sequence: CAGSFGTAVTGYTF. The V and J genes are TRBV12-3 or TRBV12-4 and TRBJ1-2; 7 nucleotides align to TRBD1. The length of the CDR3 is 14 residues.

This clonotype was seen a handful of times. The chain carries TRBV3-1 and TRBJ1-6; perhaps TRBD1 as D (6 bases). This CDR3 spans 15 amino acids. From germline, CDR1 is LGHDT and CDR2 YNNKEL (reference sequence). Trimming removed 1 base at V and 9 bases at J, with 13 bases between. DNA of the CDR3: TGTGCCAGCAGCCAAGCCCCAGGGGACACTTCACCCCTCCACTTT. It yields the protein CASSQAPGDTSPLHF.

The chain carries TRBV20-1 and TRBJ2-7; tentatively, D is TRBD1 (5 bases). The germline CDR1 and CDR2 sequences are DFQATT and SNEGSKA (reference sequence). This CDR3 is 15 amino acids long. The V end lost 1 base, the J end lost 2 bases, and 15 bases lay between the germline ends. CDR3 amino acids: CSARGGGRAPYEQYF. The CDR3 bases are TGCAGTGCTAGAGGTGGCGGCAGGGCCCCCTACGAGCAGTACTTC.

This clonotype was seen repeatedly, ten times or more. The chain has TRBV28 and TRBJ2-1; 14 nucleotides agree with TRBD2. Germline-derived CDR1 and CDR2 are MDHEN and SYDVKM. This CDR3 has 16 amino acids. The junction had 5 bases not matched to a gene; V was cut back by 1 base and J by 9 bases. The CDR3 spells CASSLSGLAGGSEQFF. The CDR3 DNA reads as TGTGCCAGCAGTTTATCCGGACTAGCGGGAGGCAGTGAGCAGTTCTTC.

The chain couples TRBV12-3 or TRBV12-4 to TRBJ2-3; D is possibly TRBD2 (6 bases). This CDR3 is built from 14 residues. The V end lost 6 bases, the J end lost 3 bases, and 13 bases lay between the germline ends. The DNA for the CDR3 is TGTGCCAGCAGCAAGAGACTAGATACAGATACGCAGTATTTT. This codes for CASSKRLDTDTQYF.

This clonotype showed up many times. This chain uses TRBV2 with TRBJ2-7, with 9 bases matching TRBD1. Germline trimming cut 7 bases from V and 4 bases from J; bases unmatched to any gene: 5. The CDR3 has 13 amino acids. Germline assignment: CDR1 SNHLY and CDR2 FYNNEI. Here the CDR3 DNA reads TGTGCCAGCACCGGGACAGGGATTTACGAGCAGTACTTC. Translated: CASTGTGIYEQYF.

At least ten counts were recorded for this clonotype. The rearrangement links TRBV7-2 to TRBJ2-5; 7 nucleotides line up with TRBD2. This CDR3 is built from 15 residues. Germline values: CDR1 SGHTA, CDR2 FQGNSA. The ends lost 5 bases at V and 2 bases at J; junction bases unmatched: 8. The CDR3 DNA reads TGTGCCAGCAGCCGATCAGCGGGGTTACAAGAGACCCAGTACTTC. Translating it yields CASSRSAGLQETQYF.